The sequence of this T cell receptor beta chain was determined in a study of sequential checkpoint blockade in melanoma. Turning to the study itself: Randomization was 1:1 between first-line nivolumab→ipilimumab and ipilimumab→nivolumab. Maintenance nivolumab came after either treatment sequence.

V lost 2 bases and J lost 4; bases outside the gene matches: 6. The V gene's germline CDR1 is SGHNT and CDR2 YENEEA. The CDR3 runs to 16 residues. Overall study results and limits: Clinical benefit was about 30 times likelier when tumor T-cell fraction and clonality increased.

The method was immunoSEQ multiplex PCR; TCRdb's version includes in-frame clones alone and lacks a portion of them. The data contain approximately 3,000 clones, 25% to 30% of them singletons. Points on this clone: Its target is not known.

Noted treatment: randomized to nivolumab then ipilimumab (arm A) or the reverse (arm B). Patients had received no earlier DNA-damaging chemotherapy. This chain uses TRBV11-3 with TRBJ2-2; 8 bases align to TRBD1. The sequence came from a human donor with melanoma. The sequencing used tumor tissue (inferred from file names), collected from a patient given nivolumab and ipilimumab in sequence. The CDR3 DNA is TGTGCCAGCAGCTTAACTCCAGGGGGCATCACCGGGGAGCTGTTTTTT. Translating it yields CASSLTPGGITGELFF.